The rows below give T cell receptor beta chains drawn from one sample of a study of cytomegalovirus exposure and HLA in healthy donors. The repertoire was sequenced with immunoSEQ multiplex PCR; TCRdb's copy has only in-frame clones and lacks some. The sample consists of around 140,000 clones, around 85% of them appearing once. The sample was PBMCs. These receptors were obtained from a woman aged 30 to 39 in good health and CMV-seronegative. Each CDR3 is given with its conserved first and last residue. The order of the fields is clone size, D gene, V gene, J gene, CDR3 DNA, CDR3 protein. D genes are given only for firm matches. The size of a clone is reported for some rows only, either as once, few or many, or as a class for expanded clones.

size: few
D: .
V: TRBV5-1
J: TRBJ1-1
DNA: TGCGCCAGCAGCTTGACAGGAGATAACACTGAAGCTTTCTTT
CDR3: CASSLTGDNTEAFF

size: .
D: TRBD2
V: TRBV4-3
J: TRBJ2-7
DNA: TGCGCCAGCAGCCAAGGAACTAGCGGTTACTACGAGCAGTACTTC
CDR3: CASSQGTSGYYEQYF

size: .
D: .
V: TRBV5-1
J: TRBJ1-2
DNA: TGCGCCAGCAGCGCCGGGACACCCCAGGAGGGCTACACCTTC
CDR3: CASSAGTPQEGYTF

size: .
D: .
V: TRBV30
J: TRBJ2-5
DNA: TGTGCCTGGAGGCCGAAGGGGATCCAAGAGACCCAGTACTTC
CDR3: CAWRPKGIQETQYF

size: .
D: .
V: TRBV2
J: TRBJ2-3
DNA: TGTGCCAGCAGTGACTTGACACGCACAGATACGCAGTATTTT
CDR3: CASSDLTRTDTQYF

size: .
D: .
V: TRBV10-3
J: TRBJ2-5
DNA: TGTGCCATCAGTGCCAACAGGGAGACCCAGTACTTC
CDR3: CAISANRETQYF

size: few
D: TRBD1
V: TRBV28
J: TRBJ2-7
DNA: TGTGCCAGCTCACGTCAGGGGGCCCACGAGCAGTACTTC
CDR3: CASSRQGAHEQYF

size: once
D: .
V: TRBV19
J: TRBJ1-5
DNA: TGTGCCAGTTCGAGCACAGGGTTGGTATTT
CDR3: CASSSTGLVF

size: .
D: TRBD1
V: TRBV7-6
J: TRBJ2-7
DNA: TGTGCCAGCAGCTTAGCAACAGGGGGAAACTCCTACGAGCAGTACTTC
CDR3: CASSLATGGNSYEQYF

size: .
D: TRBD1
V: TRBV7-2
J: TRBJ1-1
DNA: TGTGCCAGCAGCTTACAAGGACAGGGTTACACTGAAGCTTTCTTT
CDR3: CASSLQGQGYTEAFF